This T cell receptor beta chain derives from a study of CXCR3-negative and CXCR3-positive naive CD8 T cells. Findings and caveats of the study: More hydrophobic TRB CDR3s occurred in CXCR3-positive than in CXCR3-negative naive cells. Naive CXCR3-negative cells resembled naive CXCR3-positive cells in TRBV-TRBJ usage; memory cells differed.

CDR1 and CDR2 from the germline V gene are SEHNR and FQNEAQ (reference sequence). This CDR3 is built from 19 residues. UMI-tagged TRB cDNA libraries were built via 5' RACE. TCRdb reanalyzed the 5' RACE reads and collapses them to one entry per CDR3 protein, without DNA. Its listing shows around 130,000 distinct CDR3 sequences. Comments on this clonotype: Its antigen is as yet unknown.

The V call is TRBV7-9, the J call TRBJ1-2; TCRdb picks TRBD1, but there is no DNA to check that call. The source of this sequence is a human donor in good health. Some clones in this sample may be carry-over from other donors' samples. Specimen: naive CXCR3+ CD8+ T cells from blood. As to subset: CD45RO-CCR7+CD27+CD95- naive CD8+ T cells expressing CXCR3 (TNR3+). The CDR3 spells CASLDRPPGQGAANYGYTF.